This T cell receptor beta chain was observed in a study of OX40 agonist ivuxolimab in advanced cancers. Turning to the study itself: Cohort: more than 75% men, mean age roughly 60, aged roughly 20 to 79.

The repertoire was sequenced with immunoSEQ multiplex PCR; TCRdb's copy has only in-frame clones and lacks some. The table records about 94,000 clones, around 86% of them present only once. Overall study results and limits: Normalized expansion of T-cell clones was also low for some nonresponders.

This clone was recorded only once. Its antigen remains unknown. The V gene's germline CDR1 is SGDLS and CDR2 YYNGEE. The CDR3 totals 14 residues. Trimming cost V 3 bases and J 4 bases; bases outside gene matches: 4. The TCR comes from an adult with an advanced solid tumor such as melanoma, head and neck, liver or kidney cancer. Specimen: CD4+ or CD8+ T cells sorted from blood, collected in a trial of the OX40 agonist ivuxolimab. The chain recombines TRBV9 with TRBJ1-5; 7 positions agree with TRBD1. For the CDR3, the DNA is TGTGCCAGCAGCGCAGGGGGGGGTAATCAGCCCCAGCATTTT. Translation gives CASSAGGGNQPQHF.